This T cell receptor beta chain was recovered during a study of T cells in Graves' hyperthyroidism and ophthalmopathy. In the study overall: Sampling of peripheral blood happened at initial diagnosis, prior to any treatment.

Notes on the study in general: The model's output predicted ophthalmopathy at a median of roughly 6.9 months prior to onset.

RNA transcripts gave rise to amplified TCR beta CDR3 regions. The HTBI primer set was used in a first-round RT-PCR of the TCR CDR3. Each CDR3 protein is one row after TCRdb ran MiXCR on the multiplex PCR reads. The profile shows 340,000 or so distinct CDR3 sequences, 21% of them singletons. An absence of ophthalmopathy progression within 18 months meant stable Graves' hyperthyroidism. Criteria for exclusion of patients were uncontrolled infection, other autoimmune disease, pregnancy or lactation. The CDR3 has 15 residues. Looked up from germline, CDR1 is SGHRS and CDR2 is YFSETQ. Concerning this clonotype itself: Its cognate antigen is unknown. One base away lies a much larger clone, so this may be a sequencing read error.

This TCR derives from a woman in her fifties or sixties with Graves' hyperthyroidism. The chain is built from TRBV5-1 and TRBJ1-4; D gene unclear. The sequenced sample consisted of blood. The CDR3: CASSIRVVAREKLFF. Written as DNA, the CDR3 is TGTGCCAGCAGCATCCGGGTGGTTGCTCGTGAAAAACTGTTTTTT.